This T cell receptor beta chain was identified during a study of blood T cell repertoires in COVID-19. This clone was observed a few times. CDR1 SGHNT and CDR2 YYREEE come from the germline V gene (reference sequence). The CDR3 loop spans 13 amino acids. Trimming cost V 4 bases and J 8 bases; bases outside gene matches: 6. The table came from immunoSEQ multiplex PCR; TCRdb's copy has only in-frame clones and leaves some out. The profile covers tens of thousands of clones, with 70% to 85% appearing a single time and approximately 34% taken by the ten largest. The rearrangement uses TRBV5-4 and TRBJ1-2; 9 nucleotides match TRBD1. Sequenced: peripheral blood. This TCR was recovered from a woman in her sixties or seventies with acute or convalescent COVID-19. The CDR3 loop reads CASSTWTGEGYTF. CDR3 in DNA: TGTGCCAGCAGCACCTGGACAGGGGAAGGCTACACCTTC.